The 31 T cell receptor beta chains below were found in one sample sequenced in a study of T cell responses to AZD1222 COVID-19 vaccine. The method was immunoSEQ multiplex PCR; TCRdb's version includes in-frame clones alone and lacks a portion of them. The repertoire holds 150,000 to 200,000 clones, with over 75% as singletons. The sequenced sample was peripheral blood, obtained on day 0 of AZD1222 vaccination. These receptors were collected from an adult in good health.

The chain carries TRBV19 and TRBJ2-2, with D perhaps TRBD2 (6 bases). The CDR3 totals 16 residues. CDR1 is LNHDA and CDR2 is SQIVND in the germline V gene (reference sequence). V was shortened by 5 bases and J by 0 bases, with 13 bases between the two germline ends. The CDR3 DNA follows: TGTGCCAGTAGTCGGGTCGGGGGTTCGAACACCGGGGAGCTGTTTTTT. Protein sequence: CASSRVGGSNTGELFF.

J is TRBJ1-2 and V is TRBV6-5; D remains unclear. V dropped 6 bases and J dropped 7 bases, with 9 bases sitting between them. The CDR3 contains 11 residues. In germline, CDR1 is MNHEY, CDR2 SVGAGI. CDR3 bases: TGTGCCAGCAGGTACATGTTTGGCTACACCTTC. Translation: CASRYMFGYTF.

In this sample, this clone turned up once. The chain couples TRBV5-1 to TRBJ1-2, with a tentative D call TRBD1 (5 bases). From germline, CDR1 is SGHRS and CDR2 YFSETQ. The germline V and J ends were trimmed by 4 bases and 4 bases, with 17 bases remaining between them. The length of the CDR3 is 15 residues. Written as DNA, the CDR3 is TGCGCCAGCAGCCCCTTGGGGCCCCTTACCTATGGCTACACCTTC. Amino acid sequence: CASSPLGPLTYGYTF. The variable domain in full, completed from reference TRBV5-1 and TRBJ1-2, reads KAGVTQTPRYLIKTRGQQVTLSCSPISGHRSVSWYQQTPGQGLQFLFEYFSETQRNKGNFPGRFSGRQFSNSRSEMNVSTLELGDSALYLCASSPLGPLTYGYTFGSGTRLTVV.

V and J are TRBV12-3 or TRBV12-4 and TRBJ2-7, with D unclear. V was cut by 4 bases and J by 3 bases, with 10 bases left in between. The CDR3 is made up of 13 amino acids. CDR3 sequence reads: CASSCIGCYEQYF. The CDR3 region has the DNA TGTGCCAGCAGTTGTATAGGATGCTACGAGCAGTACTTC.

The chain couples TRBV5-5 to TRBJ1-1; D ambiguous. Trimming removed 2 bases from V and 0 bases from J, with 2 bases in between. CDR1 and CDR2 from the germline V gene are SGHKS and YYEKEE (reference sequence). This CDR3 is built from 12 residues. Here the CDR3 DNA reads TGTGCCAGCAGCTTTTTGAACACTGAAGCTTTCTTT. Its protein is CASSFLNTEAFF. Drawing the rest from reference TRBV5-5 and TRBJ1-1, the complete variable domain is DAGVTQSPTHLIKTRGQQVTLRCSPISGHKSVSWYQQVLGQGPQFIFQYYEKEERGRGNFPDRFSARQFPNYSSELNVNALLLGDSALYLCASSFLNTEAFFGQGTRLTVV.

The rearrangement links TRBV7-9 to TRBJ2-5; maybe TRBD2 (7 bases). The V gene's germline CDR1 is SEHNR and CDR2 FQNEAQ (reference sequence). Trimming took 2 bases from V and 4 from J, leaving 17 bases between them. CDR3 size: 16 residues. This CDR3 reads CASSLWTGGGAETQYF. The CDR3 DNA is TGTGCCAGCAGCTTATGGACTGGTGGGGGGGCAGAGACCCAGTACTTC.

The genes are TRBV5-1 and TRBJ1-1; TRBD1 matches 7 bases. The germline V gene encodes CDR1 SGHRS and CDR2 YFSETQ. The V segment lost 0 bases and the J segment 0 bases; nucleotides outside the gene matches: 8. This CDR3 is 17 amino acids long. The CDR3 is CASSLGGQPYMNTEAFF. The CDR3 DNA sequence: TGCGCCAGCAGCTTGGGGGGACAGCCTTATATGAACACTGAAGCTTTCTTT.

The genes are TRBV6-5 and TRBJ1-2; D may be TRBD1 (5 bases). This CDR3 region has 13 residues. From germline, CDR1 is MNHEY and CDR2 SVGAGI. Trimming took off 2 bases at V and 5 bases at J, with 9 bases between the two ends. CDR3 protein: CASSYGDFYGYTF. The DNA for the CDR3 is TGTGCCAGCAGTTACGGGGACTTTTATGGCTACACCTTC.

J is TRBJ2-1 and V is TRBV5-4; 8 nucleotides agree with TRBD1. Germline lookup yields CDR1 SGHNT and CDR2 YYREEE (reference sequence). The V and J ends lost 3 bases and 4 bases, in that order; junction bases with no gene match: 9. The CDR3 is 16 residues long. The CDR3 protein is CASSSSRGLGYNEQFF. CDR3 coding DNA: TGTGCCAGCAGCTCCTCCAGGGGGCTCGGGTACAATGAGCAGTTCTTC.

On this clone: This same CDR3 is encoded by further DNA sequences in the sample. This rearrangement joins TRBV5-1 to TRBJ1-1, with TRBD1 as a possible D gene (6 bases). This CDR3 is 14 amino acids long. Germline values: CDR1 SGHRS, CDR2 YFSETQ. Trimming took 3 bases from V and 1 from J, leaving 10 bases between them. Here the CDR3 DNA reads TGCGCCAGCAGCTCTGGACAGAGGAACACTGAAGCTTTCTTT. Its translation is CASSSGQRNTEAFF.

J is TRBJ1-4 and V is TRBV5-8; D is ambiguous. The CDR3 totals 14 residues. Germline V lookup: CDR1 SGHTS, CDR2 YDEGEE. The V end was cut by 3 bases, the J end by 0 bases, with 6 bases between. As DNA, the CDR3 is TGTGCCAGCAGCTCCGGGACAACTAATGAAAAACTGTTTTTT. It encodes CASSSGTTNEKLFF. Together with reference TRBV5-8 and TRBJ1-4, the CDR3 gives the full variable domain: EAGVTQSPTHLIKTRGQQATLRCSPISGHTSVYWYQQALGLGLQFLLWYDEGEERNRGNFPPRFSGRQFPNYSSELNVNALELEDSALYLCASSSGTTNEKLFFGSGTQLSVL.

V usage is TRBV25-1 and J usage is TRBJ1-1; no definite D call. Trimming took 0 bases from V and 8 from J, leaving 4 bases between them. Germline CDR1 and CDR2: MGHDK and SYGVNS. The CDR3 sequence is 11 residues long. The CDR3, as DNA: TGTGCCAGCAGTGAATACCAAGAAGCTTTCTTT. Its translation: CASSEYQEAFF.

The J gene is TRBJ1-5, the V gene TRBV20-1; maybe TRBD1 (6 bases). The CDR3 is 14 amino acids. V was cut by 3 bases and J by 2 bases, with 11 bases left in between. Germline V gene sequence: CDR1 DFQATT, CDR2 SNEGSKA (reference sequence). The CDR3 here is CSASMPGGNQPQHF. In DNA form, the CDR3 reads TGCAGTGCTAGTATGCCAGGGGGCAATCAGCCCCAGCATTTT.

V is TRBV5-3 and J is TRBJ2-7; D may be TRBD2 (5 bases). TRBV5-3 is reported as an ORF; its role is uncertain. This CDR3 region has 15 residues. Trimming removed 1 base at V and 0 bases at J, with 11 bases between. CDR3 sequence reads: CARSLLRDSSYEQYF. In DNA, the CDR3 is TGTGCCAGAAGCTTGCTCCGGGATAGCTCCTACGAGCAGTACTTC.

V and J are TRBV5-1 and TRBJ2-2; TRBD2 aligns across 9 bases. With 7 bases clipped from V and 1 base from J, the junction kept 5 bases outside the gene matches. CDR1 and CDR2 (germline): SGHRS, YFSETQ. CDR3 length: 15 residues. DNA of the CDR3: TGCGCCAGCTCCTTAGCGGGGGTGAACACCGGGGAGCTGTTTTTT. It encodes CASSLAGVNTGELFF.

This clone was seen only once. The rearrangement uses TRBV6-2 or TRBV6-3 and TRBJ2-2; 7 bases line up with TRBD2. From germline, CDR1 is MNHEY and CDR2 SVGEGT. The CDR3 sequence is 19 residues long. Trimming took 4 bases from V and 2 from J; bases not matched to a gene: 16. CDR3 bases: TGTGCCAGCAGTTTCACCCCCCCGGTACTAGCGACTAACACCGGGGAGCTGTTTTTT. Translation gives CASSFTPPVLATNTGELFF.

This chain connects TRBV5-4 to TRBJ1-1; TRBD1 matches at 7 bases. This CDR3 contains 13 residues. Germline V gives CDR1 SGHNT, CDR2 YYREEE (reference sequence). J lost 8 bases, V lost 0 bases, and 4 bases had no gene match. The CDR3 is CASSLERDREAFF. The CDR3 DNA is TGTGCCAGCAGCTTGGAAAGGGACAGAGAAGCTTTCTTT.

This sequence joins TRBV28 and TRBJ1-1; D unclear. CDR1 and CDR2 from the germline V gene are MDHEN and SYDVKM. V lost 6 bases and J lost 2, with 4 bases in between. CDR3 length equals 11 residues. The CDR3 spells CASRINTEAFF. In DNA form, the CDR3 reads TGTGCCAGCAGAATTAACACTGAAGCTTTCTTT.

The chain has TRBV18 and TRBJ1-6; no reliable D call. The ends were cut back, 5 bases at V and 7 bases at J, with 21 bases in the middle. Looked up from germline, CDR1 is KGHSH and CDR2 is LQKENI. The CDR3 extends over 17 amino acids. As DNA, the CDR3 is TGTGCCAGCTCATCAATACCCCAACGGATCTTCAATTCACCCCTCCACTTT. Protein sequence: CASSSIPQRIFNSPLHF. The full variable domain, with the rest looked up from reference TRBV18 and TRBJ1-6, is NAGVMQNPRHLVRRRGQEARLRCSPMKGHSHVYWYRQLPEEGLKFMVYLQKENIIDESGMPKERFSAEFPKEGPSILRIQQVVRGDSAAYFCASSSIPQRIFNSPLHFGNGTRLTVT.

The DNA of the CDR3 is TGCGCCAGCAGTTCGTTAGCGGGGATAGACACAGATACGCAGTATTTT. This translates into CASSSLAGIDTDTQYF. V is TRBV5-1 and J is TRBJ2-3; 8 bases fit TRBD2. Germline V CDR1 and CDR2: SGHRS, YFSETQ. CDR3 size: 16 residues. The trim removed 5 bases at V and 2 bases at J, leaving 10 bases unmatched.

The chain is built from TRBV28 and TRBJ2-7; D is perhaps TRBD1 (6 bases). V lost 3 bases and J 1 base, leaving 10 bases between the germline ends. The CDR3 loop spans 14 amino acids. Germline-derived CDR1 and CDR2 are MDHEN and SYDVKM. CDR3 coding DNA: TGTGCCAGCAGTTTGGGCAGGGGTTCCTACGAGCAGTACTTC. Encoded protein: CASSLGRGSYEQYF.

This clone has just a few counts. The chain joins TRBV21-1 to TRBJ1-4. TRBV21-1 is a listed pseudogene. CDR3 size: 15 residues. The CDR3, as DNA: TGTGCCAAGATGCCGGGCCTCGGGACTAATGAAAAACTGTTTTTT. Protein sequence: CAKMPGLGTNEKLFF.

This clone was seen only once. The V and J genes are TRBV2 and TRBJ2-7; TRBD1 aligns across 11 bases. Trimming cost V 0 bases and J 6 bases; bases outside gene matches: 7. The length of the CDR3 is 16 residues. CDR1 is SNHLY and CDR2 is FYNNEI in the germline V gene. CDR3 DNA: TGTGCCAGCAGTGAAGCAACGGGACAGGGGGAGAGCGAGCAGTACTTC. Translation: CASSEATGQGESEQYF.

The V gene is TRBV3-1 (or the pseudogene TRBV3-2), the J gene TRBJ2-2; D is unresolved. The CDR3 is 14 residues long. V lost 4 bases and J 2 bases, leaving 8 bases between the germline ends. Germline V gene data show CDR1 as LGHDT and CDR2 as YNNKEL (reference sequence). The chain's CDR3 is CASSLGRNTGELFF. The CDR3 DNA reads as TGTGCCAGCAGCCTAGGACGCAACACCGGGGAGCTGTTTTTT.

This clone was seen once. J is TRBJ1-2 and V is TRBV28; D remains unclear. V was pared by 8 bases and J by 3 bases, with 4 bases between. Germline lookup yields CDR1 MDHEN and CDR2 SYDVKM. The CDR3 is 10 residues long. CDR3 in DNA: TGTGCCAGCGGATACTATGGCTACACCTTC. Its translation is CASGYYGYTF.

The chain joins TRBV2 to TRBJ2-3, with D possibly matching TRBD2 (6 bases). Trimming cost V 11 bases and J 2 bases, with 20 bases left between them. In germline, CDR1 is SNHLY, CDR2 FYNNEI. This CDR3 has 15 amino acids. As DNA, the CDR3 is TGTGCCTCCAAACGGGCGGGACTTGACACAGATACGCAGTATTTT. This encodes CASKRAGLDTDTQYF.

The CDR3 sequence: CASSYSETVGNVLTF. In DNA, the CDR3 is TGTGCCAGCAGTTACTCAGAGACAGTAGGAAACGTCCTGACTTTC. V gene TRBV6-2 or TRBV6-3 combines with J gene TRBJ2-6; maybe TRBD1 (5 bases). Germline V gene lookup returns CDR1 MNHEY and CDR2 SVGEGT. The CDR3 contains 15 residues. Trimming stripped 0 bases from V and 10 bases from J, with 13 bases between.

Only one count was recorded for this clone. This chain joins TRBV9 and TRBJ1-2; TRBD1 is a possible D gene (6 bases). Germline loops: CDR1 SGDLS, CDR2 YYNGEE. This CDR3 is built from 15 residues. V shed 3 bases and J shed 3 bases, with 15 bases lying between them. DNA for the CDR3: TGTGCCAGCAGCGCGCCGGGGGGGACACACTATGGCTACACCTTC. Encoded protein: CASSAPGGTHYGYTF. Complete variable domain (other parts from reference TRBV9 and TRBJ1-2): DSGVTQTPKHLITATGQRVTLRCSPRSGDLSVYWYQQSLDQGLQFLIQYYNGEERAKGNILERFSAQQFPDLHSELNLSSLELGDSALYFCASSAPGGTHYGYTFGSGTRLTVV.

The chain recombines TRBV7-2 with TRBJ2-5; 8 bases match TRBD1. V shed 4 bases, J shed 2 bases, and the junction held 6 bases outside the gene matches. In germline, CDR1 is SGHTA, CDR2 FQGNSA. The CDR3 consists of 15 residues. Written as DNA, the CDR3 is TGTGCCAGCAGCTCCGACAGGGGCATTCAAGAGACCCAGTACTTC. This translates into CASSSDRGIQETQYF.

The CDR3 nucleotides are TGTGCCAGCAGCTTTACCGGGACAGCGAACACCGGGGAGCTGTTTTTT. Amino acid sequence: CASSFTGTANTGELFF. The chain is built from TRBV7-2 and TRBJ2-2; 7 nucleotides line up with TRBD1. Per germline, CDR1 SGHTA and CDR2 FQGNSA. This CDR3 is built from 16 residues. V dropped 3 bases and J dropped 0; count of bases not matched to a gene: 4.

The V gene is TRBV25-1, the J gene TRBJ2-3; weak D call: TRBD1 (6 bases). V dropped 7 bases and J dropped 5 bases, with 7 bases sitting between them. This CDR3 has 11 residues. From germline, CDR1 is MGHDK and CDR2 SYGVNS. CDR3 in amino acids: CASNREDTQYF. In DNA, the CDR3 is TGTGCCAGCAACAGGGAAGATACGCAGTATTTT.